Below are 19 T cell receptor beta chains sequenced from a single sample in a study of cytotoxic CD8 clonotypes in ibrutinib-treated CLL. Method: immunoSEQ multiplex PCR; TCRdb's copy keeps in-frame clones and lacks some. The sample yields fewer than 300,000 clones, about 72% seen once. The input for sequencing was PBMCs, taken at disease progression, from a patient treated with ibrutinib. Source of these receptors: a human donor with chronic lymphocytic leukemia.

CDR3 sequence: CASSSLAGVSAQQYF. In DNA form, the CDR3 reads TGCGCCAGCAGCTCCCTAGCGGGCGTCTCAGCTCAGCAGTACTTC. The J gene is TRBJ2-7, the V gene TRBV5-1, with TRBD2 identical over 8 bases. Germline CDR1 SGHRS, CDR2 YFSETQ. V shed 3 bases and J 8 bases; nucleotides not matched to a gene: 13. The CDR3 loop spans 15 amino acids.

This clone was picked up one time. The V gene is TRBV29-1, the J gene TRBJ2-3, with D possibly TRBD2 on 8 matching bases. The CDR3 has 16 amino acids. V shed 4 bases and J shed 3 bases, with 20 bases lying between them. Germline V gene data show CDR1 as SQVTM and CDR2 as ANQGSEA. In DNA form, the CDR3 reads TGCAGCGTTGCCGGGACAGCGGGAGTAGGAACAGATACGCAGTATTTT. This encodes CSVAGTAGVGTDTQYF.

The chain has TRBV11-2 and TRBJ2-5, with D perhaps TRBD1 or TRBD2 (5 bases each). In germline, CDR1 is SGHAT, CDR2 FQNNGV. The CDR3 is 13 amino acids. Trimming left V 3 bases short and J 3 bases short, with 8 bases between. CDR3 nucleotides: TGTGCCAGCAGCTTCGGGACGAAAGAGACCCAGTACTTC. Protein: CASSFGTKETQYF.

This clone was counted a few times. The CDR3: CASSDRPDTNYEQYF. The CDR3 nucleotides read TGTGCCAGCAGCGACCGCCCGGACACGAACTACGAGCAGTACTTC. The chain combines TRBV21-1 with TRBJ2-7; TRBD1, the table's D call, lacks a check against the DNA. TRBV21-1 is a pseudogene. The CDR3 is 15 amino acids.

The chain combines TRBV4-3 with TRBJ1-4; the D gene is possibly TRBD1 (6 bases). This CDR3 comprises 15 residues. V dropped 2 bases and J dropped 7 bases, with 14 bases sitting between them. Germline V gene sequence: CDR1 LGHNA, CDR2 YSLEER. CDR3 nucleotides: TGCGCCAGCAGCCAATCTCCACAGGGAGGTGAAAAACTGTTTTTT. Its translation: CASSQSPQGGEKLFF.

The sample holds a few counts of this clone. The same CDR3 arises from other DNA sequences in this sample as well. This chain joins TRBV5-1 and TRBJ2-3; 8 nucleotides match TRBD2. Germline assignment: CDR1 SGHRS and CDR2 YFSETQ. After removal of 5 bases from V and 1 base from J, the junction contained 3 bases not matched to a gene. This CDR3 is 14 amino acids long. The CDR3 nucleotides read TGCGCCAGCAGTTTGACTAGCGGCACAGATACGCAGTATTTT. Translated, it gives CASSLTSGTDTQYF.

The V and J genes are TRBV11-1 and TRBJ1-2; D perhaps matches TRBD1 (6 bases). This CDR3 has 14 residues. Germline V CDR1 and CDR2: SGHAT, FQDESV (reference sequence). Trimming pared 5 bases from V and 8 bases from J, leaving 18 bases between. The CDR3 spells CASSQGRTEWGYTF. CDR3 sequence (DNA): TGTGCCAGCAGCCAAGGACGGACAGAATGGGGCTACACCTTC.

This chain uses TRBV18 with TRBJ1-2; possibly TRBD1 for D (6 bases). Germline-derived CDR1 and CDR2 are KGHSH and LQKENI. The CDR3 contains 16 residues. The V gene lost 4 bases and the J gene lost 4 bases, with 19 bases spanning the gap. The chain's CDR3 is CASSRTIGQTIYGYTF. In nucleotides, the CDR3 is TGTGCCAGCTCACGAACTATAGGACAGACGATCTATGGCTACACCTTC.

J is TRBJ2-6 and V is TRBV7-7; D perhaps matches TRBD2 (5 bases). Germline lookup yields CDR1 SSHAT and CDR2 FNYEAQ (reference sequence). V shed 5 bases and J shed 5 bases, with 19 bases lying between them. There are 17 residues in the CDR3. CDR3 region: CASSRLRPQSRANVLTF. CDR3 nucleotide sequence: TGTGCCAGCAGCCGACTAAGGCCACAAAGTCGGGCCAACGTCCTGACTTTC.

The genes are TRBV28 and TRBJ1-2; maybe TRBD1 (6 bases). The CDR3 totals 14 residues. V was clipped by 6 bases and J by 1 base, with 12 bases between them. CDR1 and CDR2 from the germline V gene are MDHEN and SYDVKM. The CDR3 DNA reads TGTGCCAGCAGACTCGACAGGAGTAACTATGGCTACACCTTC. It yields the protein CASRLDRSNYGYTF.

The chain is built from TRBV6-6 and TRBJ1-6; D gene unclear. The CDR3 is made up of 13 amino acids. With 2 bases removed from V and 7 bases from J, the gap between germline ends came to 6 bases. Germline V gene lookup returns CDR1 MNHNY and CDR2 SVGAGI (reference sequence). The CDR3 nucleotides are TGTGCCAGCAGTTACGTGGGGAATTCACCCCTCCACTTT. Translated, it gives CASSYVGNSPLHF.

The rearrangement joins TRBV4-1 to TRBJ1-1; 7 bases fit TRBD1. This CDR3 comprises 15 residues. V shed 3 bases and J 8 bases; nucleotides not matched to a gene: 12. In germline, CDR1 is MGHRA, CDR2 YSYEKL. The CDR3 region has the DNA TGCGCCAGCAGCCATATCGGAAGGGGGCGGACGGAAGCTTTCTTT. This sequence encodes CASSHIGRGRTEAFF.

The rearrangement joins TRBV4-1 to TRBJ1-1, with D possibly TRBD1 on 6 matching bases. The length of the CDR3 is 14 residues. Germline CDR1 MGHRA, CDR2 YSYEKL. Trimming cost V 0 bases and J 7 bases, with 12 bases left between them. DNA for the CDR3: TGCGCCAGCAGCCAAGAAGGCAGGGGAGGTGAAGCTTTCTTT. Translated, it gives CASSQEGRGGEAFF.

This sequence joins TRBV11-2 and TRBJ2-7; D is unclear. The CDR3 sequence is 13 residues long. The germline CDR1 and CDR2 sequences are SGHAT and FQNNGV. The germline V and J ends were trimmed by 0 bases and 2 bases, with 5 bases remaining between them. The CDR3 here is CASSLEAPYEQYF. The CDR3 nucleotides are TGTGCCAGCAGCTTAGAGGCCCCCTACGAGCAGTACTTC.

The CDR3 bases are TGTGCCAGCAGCTTGCCCGAACCTCAAGAGACCCAGTACTTC. Amino acid sequence: CASSLPEPQETQYF. The chain links TRBV5-4 to TRBJ2-5; D gene unclear. Trimming stripped 1 base from V and 2 bases from J, with 9 bases between. Germline V gene lookup returns CDR1 SGHNT and CDR2 YYREEE (reference sequence). There are 14 residues in the CDR3.

The V and J genes are TRBV7-8 and TRBJ2-7; TRBD2 agrees at 8 bases. The V and J ends lost 5 bases and 2 bases, in that order; junction bases with no gene match: 5. Germline assignment: CDR1 SGHVS and CDR2 FQNEAQ. The CDR3 spans 14 residues. The CDR3 sequence is CASSGTSGAYEQYF. The CDR3 DNA follows: TGTGCCAGCAGCGGCACTAGCGGTGCCTACGAGCAGTACTTC.

This clone was counted a single time. The chain couples TRBV19 to TRBJ2-2, with 7 nucleotides matching TRBD1. The CDR3 contains 15 residues. Germline trimming cut 5 bases from V and 5 bases from J; bases unmatched to any gene: 8. Germline V gene sequence: CDR1 LNHDA, CDR2 SQIVND (reference sequence). As DNA, the CDR3 is TGTGCCAGTAGTCCCCAGACAGGGTGGACCGGGGAGCTGTTTTTT. Translated: CASSPQTGWTGELFF. The whole variable domain, filled in from reference TRBV19 and TRBJ2-2, reads DGGITQSPKYLFRKEGQNVTLSCEQNLNHDAMYWYRQDPGQGLRLIYYSQIVNDFQKGDIAEGYSVSREKKESFPLTVTSAQKNPTAFYLCASSPQTGWTGELFFGEGSRLTVL.

The chain employs TRBV5-1 and TRBJ2-2; no clear D. V was pared by 0 bases and J by 0 bases, with 6 bases between. This CDR3 contains 15 residues. CDR1 is SGHRS, CDR2 YFSETQ, per germline. CDR3 residues: CASSLVRANTGELFF. The CDR3 DNA reads as TGCGCCAGCAGCTTGGTCAGAGCGAACACCGGGGAGCTGTTTTTT.

This chain joins TRBV9 and TRBJ2-7; D unresolved. Germline CDR1 SGDLS, CDR2 YYNGEE. CDR3 length: 13 residues. Trimming shortened V by 1 base and J by 4 bases, and 9 bases separated the two germline ends. The CDR3 region is CASSVTGGYEQYF. The DNA for the CDR3 is TGTGCCAGCAGCGTAACGGGTGGGTACGAGCAGTACTTC.